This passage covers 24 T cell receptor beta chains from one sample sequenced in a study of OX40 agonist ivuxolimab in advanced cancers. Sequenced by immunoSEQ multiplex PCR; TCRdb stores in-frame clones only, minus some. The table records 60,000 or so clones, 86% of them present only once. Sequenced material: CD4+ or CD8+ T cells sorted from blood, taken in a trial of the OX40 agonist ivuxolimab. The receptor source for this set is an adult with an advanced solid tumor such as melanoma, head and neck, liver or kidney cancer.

CDR3 amino acids: CSVDGTGTGNTIYF. The CDR3 DNA reads as TGCAGCGTTGACGGGACAGGGACCGGAAACACCATATATTTT. The chain employs TRBV29-1 and TRBJ1-3, with 9 bases identical to TRBD1. Trimming removed 3 bases from V and 4 bases from J; junction bases left unmatched: 4. CDR3 length: 14 residues. The germline V gene has CDR1 SQVTM and CDR2 ANQGSEA.

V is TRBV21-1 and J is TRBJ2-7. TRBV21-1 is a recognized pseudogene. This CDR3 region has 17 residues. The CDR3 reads CASSARLDGDGRYEQYF. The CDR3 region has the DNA TGTGCCAGCAGCGCCCGTCTAGACGGGGACGGGCGATACGAGCAGTACTTC.

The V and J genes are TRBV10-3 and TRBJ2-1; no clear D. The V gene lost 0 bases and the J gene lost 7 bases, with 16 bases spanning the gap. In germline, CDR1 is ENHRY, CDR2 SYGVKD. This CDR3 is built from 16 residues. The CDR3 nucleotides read TGTGCCATCAGTGAGTCGCAGCATTCCCCCAGAAATGAGCAGTTCTTC. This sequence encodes CAISESQHSPRNEQFF.

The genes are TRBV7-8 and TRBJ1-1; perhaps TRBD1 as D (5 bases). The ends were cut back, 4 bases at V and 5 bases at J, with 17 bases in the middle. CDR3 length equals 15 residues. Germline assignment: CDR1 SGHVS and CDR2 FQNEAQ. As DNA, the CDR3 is TGTGCCAGCAGCTATCAGGGCAGGGCGGTGACTGAAGCTTTCTTT. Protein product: CASSYQGRAVTEAFF. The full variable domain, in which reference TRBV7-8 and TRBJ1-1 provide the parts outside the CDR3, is GAGVSQSPRYKVAKRGQDVALRCDPISGHVSLFWYQQALGQGPEFLTYFQNEAQLDKSGLPSDRFFAERPEGSVSTLKIQRTQQEDSAVYLCASSYQGRAVTEAFFGQGTRLTVV.

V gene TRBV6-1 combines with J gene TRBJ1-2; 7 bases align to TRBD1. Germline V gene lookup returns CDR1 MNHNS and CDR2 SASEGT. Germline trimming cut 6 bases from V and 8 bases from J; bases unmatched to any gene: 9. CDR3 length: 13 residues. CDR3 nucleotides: TGTGCCAGCAGATGGGACAGTCAAGGGGGCTACACCTTC. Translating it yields CASRWDSQGGYTF.

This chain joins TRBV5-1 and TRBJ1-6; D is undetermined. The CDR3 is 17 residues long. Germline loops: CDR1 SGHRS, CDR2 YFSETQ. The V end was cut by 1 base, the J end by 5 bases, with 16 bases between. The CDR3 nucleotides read TGCGCCAGCAGCTTGAAAGTAAACCCCTGGAATAATTCACCCCTCCACTTT. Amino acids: CASSLKVNPWNNSPLHF. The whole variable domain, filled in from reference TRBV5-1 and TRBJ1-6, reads KAGVTQTPRYLIKTRGQQVTLSCSPISGHRSVSWYQQTPGQGLQFLFEYFSETQRNKGNFPGRFSGRQFSNSRSEMNVSTLELGDSALYLCASSLKVNPWNNSPLHFGNGTRLTVT.

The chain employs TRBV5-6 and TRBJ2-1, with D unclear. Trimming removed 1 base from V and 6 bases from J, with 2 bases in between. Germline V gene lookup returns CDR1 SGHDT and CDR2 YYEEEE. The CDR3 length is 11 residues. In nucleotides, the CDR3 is TGTGCCAGCAGCTTGACCAATGAGCAGTTCTTC. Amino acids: CASSLTNEQFF.

CDR3 amino acids: CASSPPGGATDTQHF. CDR3 DNA: TGTGCCAGCAGTCCTCCAGGAGGGGCCACAGATACGCAGCATTTT. The chain carries TRBV6-5 and TRBJ2-3; weak D call: TRBD1 (5 bases). With the DNA end fitting TRBJ1-5 better, the J assignment may be wrong. The germline V gene encodes CDR1 MNHEY and CDR2 SVGAGI. CDR3 size: 15 residues.

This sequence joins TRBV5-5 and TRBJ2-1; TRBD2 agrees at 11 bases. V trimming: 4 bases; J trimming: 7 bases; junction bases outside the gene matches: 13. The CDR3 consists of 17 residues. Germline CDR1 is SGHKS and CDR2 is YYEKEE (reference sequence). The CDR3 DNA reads TGTGCCAGCAGCCACCCCTTAGCGGGGGGGCCGAGGAATGAGCAGTTCTTC. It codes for CASSHPLAGGPRNEQFF.

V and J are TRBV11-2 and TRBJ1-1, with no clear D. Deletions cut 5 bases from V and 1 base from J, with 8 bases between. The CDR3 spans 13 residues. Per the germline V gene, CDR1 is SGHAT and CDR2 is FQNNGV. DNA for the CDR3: TGTGCCAGCAGCCCCCCCGGGAACACTGAAGCTTTCTTT. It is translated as CASSPPGNTEAFF.

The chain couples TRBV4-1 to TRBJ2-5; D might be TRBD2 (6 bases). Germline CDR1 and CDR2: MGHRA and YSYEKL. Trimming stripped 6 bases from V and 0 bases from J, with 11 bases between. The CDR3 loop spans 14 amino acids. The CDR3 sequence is CASSLGLHQETQYF. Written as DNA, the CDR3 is TGCGCCAGCAGTCTGGGACTGCACCAAGAGACCCAGTACTTC.

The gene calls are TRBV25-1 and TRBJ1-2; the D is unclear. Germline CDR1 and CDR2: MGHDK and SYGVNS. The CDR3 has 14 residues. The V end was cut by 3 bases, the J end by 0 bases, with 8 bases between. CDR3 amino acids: CASSETRTNYGYTF. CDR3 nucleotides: TGTGCCAGCAGTGAGACCCGCACTAACTATGGCTACACCTTC.

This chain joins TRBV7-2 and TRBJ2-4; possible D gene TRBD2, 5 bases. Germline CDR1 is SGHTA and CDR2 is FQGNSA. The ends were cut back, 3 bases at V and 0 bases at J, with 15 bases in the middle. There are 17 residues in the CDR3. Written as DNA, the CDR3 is TGTGCCAGCAGCTTTACACGGCTAGGAGGAGCCAAAAACATTCAGTACTTC. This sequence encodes CASSFTRLGGAKNIQYF.

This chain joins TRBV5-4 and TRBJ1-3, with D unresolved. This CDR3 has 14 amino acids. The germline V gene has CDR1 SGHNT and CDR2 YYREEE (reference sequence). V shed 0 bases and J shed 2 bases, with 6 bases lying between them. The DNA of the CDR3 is TGTGCCAGCAGCTTGGGGAGCCCTGGAAACACCATATATTTT. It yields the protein CASSLGSPGNTIYF.

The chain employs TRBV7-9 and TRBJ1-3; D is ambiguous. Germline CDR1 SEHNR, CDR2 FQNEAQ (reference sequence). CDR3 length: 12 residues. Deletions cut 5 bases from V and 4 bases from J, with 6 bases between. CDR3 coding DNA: TGTGCCAGCAGCCCATCCGGAAACACCATATATTTT. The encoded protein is CASSPSGNTIYF.

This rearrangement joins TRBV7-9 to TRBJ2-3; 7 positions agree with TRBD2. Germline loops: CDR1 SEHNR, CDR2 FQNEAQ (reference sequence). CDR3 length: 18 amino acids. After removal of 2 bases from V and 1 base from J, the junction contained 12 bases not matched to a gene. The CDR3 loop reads CASSLRASGPSGTDTQYF. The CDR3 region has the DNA TGTGCCAGCAGCTTACGGGCTAGCGGCCCCTCGGGCACAGATACGCAGTATTTT.

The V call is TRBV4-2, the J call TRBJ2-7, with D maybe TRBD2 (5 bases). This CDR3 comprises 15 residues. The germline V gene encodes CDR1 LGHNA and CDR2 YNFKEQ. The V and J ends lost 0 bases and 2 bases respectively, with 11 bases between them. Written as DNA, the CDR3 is TGTGCCAGCAGCCAAGAGGGCGGGTCAACCTACGAGCAGTACTTC. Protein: CASSQEGGSTYEQYF.

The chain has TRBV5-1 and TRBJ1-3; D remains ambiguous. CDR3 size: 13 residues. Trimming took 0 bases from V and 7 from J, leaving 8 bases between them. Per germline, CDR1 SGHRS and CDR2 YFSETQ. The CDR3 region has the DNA TGCGCCAGCAGCTTGGAGCTCCAGAACACCATATATTTT. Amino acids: CASSLELQNTIYF.

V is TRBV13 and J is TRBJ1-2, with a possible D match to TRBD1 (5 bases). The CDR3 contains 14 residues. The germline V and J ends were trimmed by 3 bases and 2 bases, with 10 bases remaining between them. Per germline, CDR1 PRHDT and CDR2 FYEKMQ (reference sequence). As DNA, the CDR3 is TGTGCCAGCAGCTTCCCGGGACTCAACTATGGCTACACCTTC. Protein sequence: CASSFPGLNYGYTF.

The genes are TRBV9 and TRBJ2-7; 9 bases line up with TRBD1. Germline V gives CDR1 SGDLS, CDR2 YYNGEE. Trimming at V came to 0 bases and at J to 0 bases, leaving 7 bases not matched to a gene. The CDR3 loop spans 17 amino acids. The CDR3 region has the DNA TGTGCCAGCAGCGTAGGGGTAGGGACAGGGATCTCCTACGAGCAGTACTTC. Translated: CASSVGVGTGISYEQYF.

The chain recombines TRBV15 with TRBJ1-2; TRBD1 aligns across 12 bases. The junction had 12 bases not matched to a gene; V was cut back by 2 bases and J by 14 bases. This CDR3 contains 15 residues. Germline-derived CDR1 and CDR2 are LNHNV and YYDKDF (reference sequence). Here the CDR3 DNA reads TGTGCCACCAGCAGAAAAGGTCCGGGACAGGGGGCGGTTACCTTC. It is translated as CATSRKGPGQGAVTF.

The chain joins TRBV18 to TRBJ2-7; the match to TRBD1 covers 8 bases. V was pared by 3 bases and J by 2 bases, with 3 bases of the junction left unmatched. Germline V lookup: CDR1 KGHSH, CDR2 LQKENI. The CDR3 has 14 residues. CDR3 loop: CASSPDRVAYEQYF. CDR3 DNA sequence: TGTGCCAGCTCACCGGACAGGGTAGCCTACGAGCAGTACTTC.

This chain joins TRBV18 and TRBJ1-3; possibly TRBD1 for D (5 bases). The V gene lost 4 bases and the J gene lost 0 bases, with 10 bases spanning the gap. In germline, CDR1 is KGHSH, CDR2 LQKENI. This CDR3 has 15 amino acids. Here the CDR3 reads CASSRGTVSGNTIYF. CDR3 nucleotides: TGTGCCAGCTCACGGGGGACGGTCTCTGGAAACACCATATATTTT.

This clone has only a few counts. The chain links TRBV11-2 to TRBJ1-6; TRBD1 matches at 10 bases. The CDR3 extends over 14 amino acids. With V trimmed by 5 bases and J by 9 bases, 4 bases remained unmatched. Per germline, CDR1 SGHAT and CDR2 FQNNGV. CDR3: CASSDRGPPSPLHF. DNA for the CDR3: TGTGCCAGCAGCGACAGGGGGCCACCTTCACCCCTCCACTTT.